The rows below give T cell receptor beta chains drawn from one sample of a study of cytomegalovirus exposure and HLA in healthy donors. Clones were sequenced by immunoSEQ multiplex PCR, and TCRdb holds only the in-frame ones, with some missing. The repertoire holds roughly 100,000 clones, with approximately 95% as singletons. Sequenced material: PBMCs. These receptors were taken from a woman aged 18-30 years in good health and CMV-seronegative. The conserved cysteine and the conserved F or W are not part of the CDR3 here. Each record gives: D gene, V gene, J gene, CDR3 protein. A D gene is named only where the DNA matches it firmly.

NA	TRBV10-3	TRBJ2-5	AISESLTGGSQETQY
TRBD1	TRBV29-1	TRBJ2-7	SAGQGGNYEQY
TRBD1	TRBV5-1	TRBJ1-1	ASSRDRVEAF
NA	TRBV7-9	TRBJ2-7	ASTGWGGYEQY
TRBD2	TRBV10-3	TRBJ2-3	AIRPSPASGSSDTQY
NA	TRBV7-9	TRBJ2-7	ASSLAGGISYEQY
TRBD1	TRBV27	TRBJ2-7	ASSLSGTGGIYEQY
TRBD1	TRBV27	TRBJ1-2	ASSPPGQGFYGYT
NA	TRBV16	TRBJ1-3	ASSQVQGNTIY
TRBD1	TRBV5-4	TRBJ2-2	ASSLQGRTGHELF
TRBD1	TRBV7-6	TRBJ2-3	ASSLGGQAVTDTQY
NA	TRBV7-2	TRBJ1-2	ASSLNREGYGYT
NA	TRBV7-2	NA	ASSLVLSGSYEQY
NA	TRBV21-1	TRBJ2-7	ASSKRGDRGSYEQY
NA	TRBV5-1	TRBJ1-4	ASSLFRREGEKLF
TRBD1	TRBV11-2	TRBJ1-1	ASSLGQGMNTEAF
TRBD1	TRBV18	TRBJ1-6	ASSFDRGRWTLH
TRBD2	TRBV25-1	TRBJ2-7	ASSASSGSTYEQY
NA	TRBV14	TRBJ2-7	ASSQDQSRVRPYEQY
NA	TRBV7-6	TRBJ1-4	ASSLNSGTNEKLF
NA	TRBV7-9	TRBJ2-3	ASSPLAPSSTDTQY
NA	TRBV21-1	TRBJ2-7	ASSKANGRTDSYEQY
NA	TRBV6-6	TRBJ2-7	ASSPPGFYEQY
TRBD2	TRBV7-2	TRBJ2-5	ASSIAGGQQETQY
TRBD1	TRBV6-1	TRBJ1-1	ASRTGALNTEAF
NA	TRBV27	TRBJ2-1	ATRGLDPFYNEQF
NA	TRBV27	TRBJ1-2	ASSLDSRYGYT
TRBD2	TRBV6-4	TRBJ2-3	ASSEIAGGPGTDTQY
TRBD1	TRBV27	TRBJ1-2	ASSLSRTGGYT
NA	TRBV27	TRBJ2-7	ASSLGQAASYEQY
TRBD2	TRBV11-2	TRBJ2-3	ASSSRGAVTDTQY
TRBD1	TRBV19	TRBJ2-7	ASRDRVSAYEQY
TRBD1	TRBV6-1	TRBJ2-5	ASSGTEQETQY
NA	TRBV29-1	TRBJ2-1	SVGRLNEQF
TRBD2	TRBV7-2	TRBJ2-2	ASSRRASGPTGELF
TRBD1	TRBV15	TRBJ2-1	ATSPDRGGNEQF
NA	TRBV5-1	TRBJ1-1	ASSPQGGDTEAF
NA	TRBV30	TRBJ1-3	ACARDSGNTIY
NA	TRBV2	TRBJ2-7	ASRHGSGNSYEQY
TRBD2	TRBV4-1	TRBJ2-7	ASSTGTSSYEQY
TRBD1	TRBV12-5	TRBJ2-5	ASGPRDRGGETQY
TRBD2	TRBV25-1	TRBJ2-1	ASSDPASGVLGEQF
NA	TRBV11-2	TRBJ1-4	ASSAVGTATNEKLF
TRBD1	TRBV5-1	TRBJ1-2	ASSFGQGNYGYT
NA	TRBV11-2	TRBJ1-1	ASSPPQMNTEAF
NA	TRBV7-7	TRBJ2-5	ASSLTGNRETQY
TRBD2	TRBV7-6	TRBJ2-1	ASSLGASGGANEQF
TRBD1	TRBV6-1	TRBJ2-5	ASSSRQGIQETQY
NA	TRBV30	TRBJ2-1	AWSVVMAREQF
NA	TRBV27	TRBJ2-1	ASSFRLINEQF
NA	TRBV7-8	TRBJ2-7	ASSLAPGEQY
NA	TRBV7-7	TRBJ2-1	ASSLESGIHEQF
NA	TRBV7-2	TRBJ2-5	ASSPRGQETQY
NA	TRBV29-1	TRBJ2-4	SVVTLAKNIQY
NA	TRBV18	TRBJ1-3	ASSPLKGNTIY
TRBD2	TRBV29-1	TRBJ2-1	SVSGTSVGSYNEQF
TRBD1	TRBV6-1	TRBJ2-7	ASRAGTGGSYEQY
NA	TRBV9	TRBJ2-5	ASSSSGIETQY
NA	TRBV7-2	TRBJ1-1	ASSLSSGVSLNTEAF
TRBD2	TRBV25-1	TRBJ2-3	ASRLAGGRTDTQY